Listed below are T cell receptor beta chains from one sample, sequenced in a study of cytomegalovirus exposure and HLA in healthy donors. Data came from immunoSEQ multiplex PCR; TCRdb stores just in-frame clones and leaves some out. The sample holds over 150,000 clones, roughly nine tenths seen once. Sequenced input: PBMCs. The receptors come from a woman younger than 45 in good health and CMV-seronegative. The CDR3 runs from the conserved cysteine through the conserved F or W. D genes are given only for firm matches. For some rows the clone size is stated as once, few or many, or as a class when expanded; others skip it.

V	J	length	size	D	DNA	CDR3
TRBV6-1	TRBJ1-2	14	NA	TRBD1	TGTGCCAGCTTGGAGGGGGGGAGGGGGCAGGGCTACACCTTC	CASLEGGRGQGYTF
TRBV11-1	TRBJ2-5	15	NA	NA	TGTGCCAGCAGCACCAACGGACTCTCCGTAGAGACCCAGTACTTC	CASSTNGLSVETQYF
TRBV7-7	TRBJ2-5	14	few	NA	TGTGCCAGCAGCCCTAAGGAAAGGAAAGAGACCCAGTACTTC	CASSPKERKETQYF
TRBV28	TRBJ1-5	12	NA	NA	TGTGCCAGCAGTATTCCCAATCAGCCCCAGCATTTT	CASSIPNQPQHF
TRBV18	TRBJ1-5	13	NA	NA	TGTGCCAGCTCACCGCCCGGCGGCCAGCCCCAGCATTTT	CASSPPGGQPQHF
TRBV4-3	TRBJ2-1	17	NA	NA	TGCGCCAGCAGCCAATCCAGGGGAGGGAGGGGCTACGGTGAGCAGTTCTTC	CASSQSRGGRGYGEQFF
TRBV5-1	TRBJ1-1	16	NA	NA	TGCGCCAGCAGCTTGGACGACATCCAGGGCCCCACTGAAGCTTTCTTT	CASSLDDIQGPTEAFF
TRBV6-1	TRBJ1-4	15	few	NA	TGTGCCAGCAGTATCGGGATTTCAACTAATGAAAAACTGTTTTTT	CASSIGISTNEKLFF
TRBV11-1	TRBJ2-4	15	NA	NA	TGTGCCAGCAGCCCAGCGGTACGCGCCAAAAACATTCAGTACTTC	CASSPAVRAKNIQYF
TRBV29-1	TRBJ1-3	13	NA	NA	TGCAGCGTTCGGTCCGTCTCTGGAAACACCATATATTTT	CSVRSVSGNTIYF
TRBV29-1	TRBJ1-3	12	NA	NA	TGCAGCGTTGAATACTCTGGAAACACCATATATTTT	CSVEYSGNTIYF
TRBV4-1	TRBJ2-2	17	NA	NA	TGCGCCAGCAGCCAAGATTATAGGACCTCGAACACCGGGGAGCTGTTTTTT	CASSQDYRTSNTGELFF
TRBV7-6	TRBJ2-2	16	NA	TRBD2	TGTGCCAGCAGCTGGACTAGCGGGAGTTACACCGGGGAGCTGTTTTTT	CASSWTSGSYTGELFF
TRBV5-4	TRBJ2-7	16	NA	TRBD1	TGTGCCAGCAGCTCGATCGGACAGGGGCCCACCTACGAGCAGTACTTC	CASSSIGQGPTYEQYF
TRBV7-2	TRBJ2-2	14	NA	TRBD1	TGTGCCAGCACCCAGGACAGGGTAACCGGGGAGCTGTTTTTT	CASTQDRVTGELFF
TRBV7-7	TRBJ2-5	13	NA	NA	TGTGCCAGCAGGAACCACAAGGACCTGACCCAGTACTTC	CASRNHKDLTQYF
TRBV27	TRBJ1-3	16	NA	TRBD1	TGTGCCAGCAGTCCATGGACAGGGCGCTCTGGAAACACCATATATTTT	CASSPWTGRSGNTIYF
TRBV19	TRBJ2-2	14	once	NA	TGTGCCAGTAGTGAACAGGCCTCCATCGGGGAGCTGTTTTTT	CASSEQASIGELFF
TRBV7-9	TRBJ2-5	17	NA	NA	TGTGCCAGCAGCCCCGATAAAACAGGAAACCATCAAGAGACCCAGTACTTC	CASSPDKTGNHQETQYF
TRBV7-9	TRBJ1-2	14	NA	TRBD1	TGTGCCAGCAGCTTGGGACAGAGAATATATGGCTACACCTTC	CASSLGQRIYGYTF
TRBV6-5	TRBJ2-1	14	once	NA	TGTGCCAGCAGTTACACGGACGGGTACAATGAGCAGTTCTTC	CASSYTDGYNEQFF
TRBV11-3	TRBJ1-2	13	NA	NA	TGTGCCAGCAGCAGTAACCAGGGTGAGGGCTACACCTTC	CASSSNQGEGYTF
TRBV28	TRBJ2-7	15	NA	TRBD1	TGTGCCAGCAGTTTCCCCGGACAGGGTTCTTACGAGCAGTACTTC	CASSFPGQGSYEQYF
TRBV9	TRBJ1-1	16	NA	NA	TGTGCCAGCAGCGTAGGAGGGGATCAAGGGAACACTGAAGCTTTCTTT	CASSVGGDQGNTEAFF
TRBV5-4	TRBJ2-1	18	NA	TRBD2	TGTGCCAGCAGCTACAGGACACTAGCGGGGGCTCTTCTCGATGAGCAGTTCTTC	CASSYRTLAGALLDEQFF
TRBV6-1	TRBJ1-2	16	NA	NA	TGTGCCAGCAGTGCAAAACCTACCGGGATGTATTATGGCTACACCTTC	CASSAKPTGMYYGYTF
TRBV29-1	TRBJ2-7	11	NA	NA	TGCAGCGTTGAAAAGGACTACGAGCAGTACTTC	CSVEKDYEQYF
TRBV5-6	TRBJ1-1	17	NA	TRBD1	TGTGCCAGCAGCAAACAGGGGATTCGGCTTATGAACACTGAAGCTTTCTTT	CASSKQGIRLMNTEAFF
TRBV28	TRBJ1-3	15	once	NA	TGTGCCAGCAGTTTATACATAGGCCCTGGAAACACCATATATTTT	CASSLYIGPGNTIYF
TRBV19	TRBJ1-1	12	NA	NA	TGTGCCGCCGGGCCGCAGAACACTGAAGCTTTCTTT	CAAGPQNTEAFF
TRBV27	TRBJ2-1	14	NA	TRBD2	TGTGCCACCGGAGAGCGGGAGGGCCGGAATGAGCAGTTCTTC	CATGEREGRNEQFF
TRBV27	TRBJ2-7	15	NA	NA	TGTGCCAGCAGCTGGGGGGGGCATAGCTCCTACGAGCAGTACTTC	CASSWGGHSSYEQYF
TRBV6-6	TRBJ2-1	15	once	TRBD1	TGTGCCAGCAGACACACAGGGGGCCCCTACAATGAGCAGTTCTTC	CASRHTGGPYNEQFF
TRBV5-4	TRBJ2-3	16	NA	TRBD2	TGTGCCAGCAGCTTGGGACTAGCGGGGACCACAGATACGCAGTATTTT	CASSLGLAGTTDTQYF
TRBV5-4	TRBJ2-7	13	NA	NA	TGTGCCAGCAGGACCCATACCTCCTACGAGCAGTACTTC	CASRTHTSYEQYF
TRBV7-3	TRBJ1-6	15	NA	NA	TGTGCCAGCAGCTTAAATCCCAGGGGTAATTCACCCCTCCACTTT	CASSLNPRGNSPLHF
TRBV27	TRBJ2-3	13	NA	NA	TGTGCCACCCGCCGGGACATCACAGATACGCAGTATTTT	CATRRDITDTQYF
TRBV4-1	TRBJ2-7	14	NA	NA	TGCGCCAGCAGCCAAGATCGGCGCGGGTGGGAGCAGTACTTC	CASSQDRRGWEQYF
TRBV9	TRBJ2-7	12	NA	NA	TGTGCCAGCAGCGGAAATGGGTACGAGCAGTACTTC	CASSGNGYEQYF
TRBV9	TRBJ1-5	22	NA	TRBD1	TGTGCCAGCAGCGGCATCTTTCCCGGGACAGACCAGGTGAAATATAGCAATCAGCCCCAGCATTTT	CASSGIFPGTDQVKYSNQPQHF
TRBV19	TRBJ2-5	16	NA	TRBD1	TGTGCCAGTAGCCCTAAACTAGGGACAGGGCAAGAGACCCAGTACTTC	CASSPKLGTGQETQYF
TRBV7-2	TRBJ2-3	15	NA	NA	TGTGCCAGCAGCTTAGCGTTGGCCTTGGCGGATACGCAGTATTTT	CASSLALALADTQYF
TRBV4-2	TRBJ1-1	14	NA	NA	TGTGCCAGCAGCCAAGTCAGGGGAATAACTGAAGCTTTCTTT	CASSQVRGITEAFF
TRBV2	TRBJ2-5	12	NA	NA	TGTGCCAGCAGAGGGAACGGAGAGACCCAGTACTTC	CASRGNGETQYF
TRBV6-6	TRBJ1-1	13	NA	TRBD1	TGTGCCAGCAGTTACCAGGGGGGCACTGAAGCTTTCTTT	CASSYQGGTEAFF
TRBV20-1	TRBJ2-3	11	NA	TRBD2	TGCAGTCCGGGACTAGCAGATACGCAGTATTTT	CSPGLADTQYF
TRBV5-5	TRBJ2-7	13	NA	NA	TGTGCCAGCAGCTTAAGTCCCTTAGACGAGCAGTACTTC	CASSLSPLDEQYF
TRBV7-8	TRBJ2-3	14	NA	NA	TGTGCCAGCAGCTTAGAGGCAGACACAGATACGCAGTATTTT	CASSLEADTDTQYF
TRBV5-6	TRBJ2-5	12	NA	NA	TGTGCCAGCAGCTTGGAATCGGAGACCCAGTACTTC	CASSLESETQYF
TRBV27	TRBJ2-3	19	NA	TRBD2	TGTGCCAGCAGTTTATCGGCCGGACTAGCGGGAGCCCTCACAGATACGCAGTATTTT	CASSLSAGLAGALTDTQYF
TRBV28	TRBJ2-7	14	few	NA	TGTGCCAGCAGTTCCGTCAGGGTCTCCTACGAGCAGTACTTC	CASSSVRVSYEQYF
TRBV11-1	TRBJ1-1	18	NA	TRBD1	TGTGCCAGCAGCTTAGAGGGTTTGGTTGCAGGGGGCCACACTGAAGCTTTCTTT	CASSLEGLVAGGHTEAFF
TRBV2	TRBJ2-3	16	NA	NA	TGTGCCAGCAGTGAACAGGCGGCACCTAGCACAGATACGCAGTATTTT	CASSEQAAPSTDTQYF
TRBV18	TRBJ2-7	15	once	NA	TGTGCCAGCTCGGCTGGGACTCTCGGGAGATACGAGCAGTACTTC	CASSAGTLGRYEQYF
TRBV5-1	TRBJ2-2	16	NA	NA	TGCGCCAGCAGCCCATACACCGCAGGGTACACCGGGGAGCTGTTTTTT	CASSPYTAGYTGELFF